This T cell receptor beta chain was sequenced in a study of T cells in Graves' hyperthyroidism and ophthalmopathy. Study results and limitations: A model using 13 V-J features told ophthalmopathy apart from stable hyperthyroidism.

On this clonotype itself: The antigen remains undetermined.

V was cut by 5 bases and J by 3 bases, with 11 bases left in between. CDR3 length: 14 residues. Germline V lookup: CDR1 SEHNR, CDR2 FQNEAQ (reference sequence). Diagnoses were established using clinical symptoms, serum thyroxine and TRAb, thyroid ultrasound and orbital computed tomography. Amplification of TCR beta CDR3 regions was performed using RNA transcripts as template. Initially, a first-round RT-PCR of the TCR CDR3 employed the HTBI primer set. TCRdb reprocessed the multiplex PCR reads with MiXCR, giving one entry per CDR3 protein. The sample gives about 700,000 distinct CDR3 sequences, approximately 14% of which show up once; roughly 10% is in the top ten.

The source material was blood. The clonotype was recovered from a woman between 18 and 29 years old with Graves' hyperthyroidism. The chain joins TRBV7-9 to TRBJ1-3; D gene ambiguous. CDR3 in DNA: TGTGCCAGCAGCGTTGACGGGCATGGAAACACCATATATTTT. Translated, it gives CASSVDGHGNTIYF.